This T cell receptor (beta chain) was found in a study of OX40 agonist ivuxolimab in advanced cancers. Study observations and caveats: The work left the antigen specificity of expanded peripheral T cells undetermined.

This clone appeared a single time. Its antigen is unidentified. This table comes from immunoSEQ multiplex PCR, and its TCRdb copy is limited to in-frame clones, with some not included. The data contain about 41,000 clones, 85% of them singletons. The germline V gene has CDR1 LNHDA and CDR2 SQIVND (reference sequence). V dropped 5 bases and J dropped 1 base, with 14 bases sitting between them. The CDR3 totals 15 residues. This receptor was taken from an adult with an advanced solid tumor such as melanoma, head and neck, liver or kidney cancer. The starting material was CD4+ or CD8+ T cells sorted from blood, obtained in a trial of the OX40 agonist ivuxolimab. The chain joins TRBV19 to TRBJ1-1; possibly TRBD1 for D (5 bases). CDR3 sequence: CASSAPGRGNTEAFF. The CDR3 nucleotides are TGTGCCAGTAGTGCTCCGGGACGGGGGAACACTGAAGCTTTCTTT.